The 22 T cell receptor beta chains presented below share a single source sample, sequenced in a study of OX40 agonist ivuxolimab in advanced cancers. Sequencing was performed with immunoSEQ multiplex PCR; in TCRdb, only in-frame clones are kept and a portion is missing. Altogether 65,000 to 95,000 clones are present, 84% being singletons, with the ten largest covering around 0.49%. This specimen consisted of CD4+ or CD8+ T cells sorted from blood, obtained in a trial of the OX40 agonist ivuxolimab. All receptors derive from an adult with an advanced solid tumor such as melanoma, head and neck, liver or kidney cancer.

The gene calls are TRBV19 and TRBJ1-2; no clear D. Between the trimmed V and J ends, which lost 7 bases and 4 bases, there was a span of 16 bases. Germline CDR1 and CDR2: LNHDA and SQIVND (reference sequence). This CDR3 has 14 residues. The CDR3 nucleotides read TGTGCCAGTACGGGAGAACCCGACCTCTATGGCTACACCTTC. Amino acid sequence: CASTGEPDLYGYTF.

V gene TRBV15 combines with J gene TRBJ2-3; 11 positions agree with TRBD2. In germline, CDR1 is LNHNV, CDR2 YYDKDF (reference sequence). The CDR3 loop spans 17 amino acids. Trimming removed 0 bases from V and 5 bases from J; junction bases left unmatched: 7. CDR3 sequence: CATSRDSLAGGKDTQYF. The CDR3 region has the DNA TGTGCCACCAGCAGAGATTCGCTAGCGGGAGGTAAAGATACGCAGTATTTT.

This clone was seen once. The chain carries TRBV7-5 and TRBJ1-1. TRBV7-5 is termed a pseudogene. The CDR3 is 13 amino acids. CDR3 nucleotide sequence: TGTGCCAGAAGCTTAGACCGGAACACTGAAGCTTTCTTT. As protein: CARSLDRNTEAFF.

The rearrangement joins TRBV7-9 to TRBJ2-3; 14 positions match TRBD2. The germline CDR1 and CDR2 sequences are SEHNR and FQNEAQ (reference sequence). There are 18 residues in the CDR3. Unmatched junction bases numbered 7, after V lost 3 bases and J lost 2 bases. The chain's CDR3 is CASSLGLAGARNTDTQYF. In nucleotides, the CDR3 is TGTGCCAGCAGCTTGGGACTAGCGGGGGCCCGGAACACAGATACGCAGTATTTT.

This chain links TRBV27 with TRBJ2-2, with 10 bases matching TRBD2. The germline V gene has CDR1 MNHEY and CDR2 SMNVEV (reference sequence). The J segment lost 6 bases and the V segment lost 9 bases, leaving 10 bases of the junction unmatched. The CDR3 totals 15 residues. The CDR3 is CASSWSGGGPGELFF. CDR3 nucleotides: TGTGCCAGTTCTTGGAGCGGGGGGGGACCCGGGGAGCTGTTTTTT.

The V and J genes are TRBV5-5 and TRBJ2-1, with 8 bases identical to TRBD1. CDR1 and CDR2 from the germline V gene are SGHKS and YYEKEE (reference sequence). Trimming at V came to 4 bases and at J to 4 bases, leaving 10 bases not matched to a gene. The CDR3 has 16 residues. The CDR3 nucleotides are TGTGCCAGCAGCCTCGGACAGGGCGAGGCGTACAATGAGCAGTTCTTC. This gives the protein CASSLGQGEAYNEQFF.

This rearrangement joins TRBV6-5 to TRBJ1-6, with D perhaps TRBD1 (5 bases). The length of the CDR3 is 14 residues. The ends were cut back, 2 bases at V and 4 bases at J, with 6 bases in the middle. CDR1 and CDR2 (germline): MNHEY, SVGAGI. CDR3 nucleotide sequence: TGTGCCAGCAGTTACGACAGATATAATTCACCCCTCCACTTT. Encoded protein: CASSYDRYNSPLHF.

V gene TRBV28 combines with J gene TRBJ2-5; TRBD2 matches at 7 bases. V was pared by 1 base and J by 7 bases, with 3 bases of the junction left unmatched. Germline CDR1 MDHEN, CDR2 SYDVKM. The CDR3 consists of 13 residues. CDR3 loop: CASSLLWEGTQYF. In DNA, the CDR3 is TGTGCCAGCAGTTTATTATGGGAGGGGACCCAGTACTTC.

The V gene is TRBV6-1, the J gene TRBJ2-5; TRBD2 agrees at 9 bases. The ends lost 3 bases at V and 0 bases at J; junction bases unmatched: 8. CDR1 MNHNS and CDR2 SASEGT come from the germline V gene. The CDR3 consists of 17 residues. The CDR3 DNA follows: TGTGCCAGCAGTGAGCCGGGACTAGCAGAGTACCAAGAGACCCAGTACTTC. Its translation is CASSEPGLAEYQETQYF.

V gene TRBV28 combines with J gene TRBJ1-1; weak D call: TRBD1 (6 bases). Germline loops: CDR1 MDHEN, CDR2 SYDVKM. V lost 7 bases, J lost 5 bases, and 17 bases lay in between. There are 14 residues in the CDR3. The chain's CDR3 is CASTLAGAGTEAFF. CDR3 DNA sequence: TGTGCCAGCACCCTGGCAGGGGCCGGAACTGAAGCTTTCTTT.

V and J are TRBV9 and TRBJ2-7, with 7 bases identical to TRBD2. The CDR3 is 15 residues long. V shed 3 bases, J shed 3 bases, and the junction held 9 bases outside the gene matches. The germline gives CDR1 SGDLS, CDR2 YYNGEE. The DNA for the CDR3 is TGTGCCAGCAGCGGGGGTCCCCGCGGGGGCTACGAGCAGTACTTC. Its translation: CASSGGPRGGYEQYF.

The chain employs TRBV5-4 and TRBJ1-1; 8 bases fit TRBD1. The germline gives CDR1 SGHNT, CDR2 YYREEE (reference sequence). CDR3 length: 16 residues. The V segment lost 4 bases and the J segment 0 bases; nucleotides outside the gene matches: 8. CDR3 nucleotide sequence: TGTGCCAGCAGCAAAGGACAGGGCCCAATGAACACTGAAGCTTTCTTT. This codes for CASSKGQGPMNTEAFF.

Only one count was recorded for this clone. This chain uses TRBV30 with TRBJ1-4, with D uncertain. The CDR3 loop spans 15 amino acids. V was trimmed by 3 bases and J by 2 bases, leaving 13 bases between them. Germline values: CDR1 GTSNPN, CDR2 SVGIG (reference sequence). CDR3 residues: CAWSPLGSTNEKLFF. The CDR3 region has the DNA TGTGCCTGGAGCCCTCTGGGCTCTACTAATGAAAAACTGTTTTTT.

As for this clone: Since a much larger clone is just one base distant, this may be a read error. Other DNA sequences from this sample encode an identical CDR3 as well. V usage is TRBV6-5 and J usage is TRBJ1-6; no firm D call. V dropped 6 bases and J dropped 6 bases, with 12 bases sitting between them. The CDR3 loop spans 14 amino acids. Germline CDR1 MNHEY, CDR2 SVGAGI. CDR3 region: CASSDRESNSPLHF. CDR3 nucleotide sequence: TGTGCCAGCAGCGATAGGGAATCTAATTCACCCCTCCACTTT.

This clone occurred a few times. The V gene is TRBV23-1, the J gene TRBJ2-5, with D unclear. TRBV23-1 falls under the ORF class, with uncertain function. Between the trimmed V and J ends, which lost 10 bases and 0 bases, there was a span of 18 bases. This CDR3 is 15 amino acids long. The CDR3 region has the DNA TGCGCCACCCTCAGGTTTTGGACGTACCAAGAGACCCAGTACTTC. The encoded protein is CATLRFWTYQETQYF.

CDR3 sequence (DNA): TGCAGCGTCCCCGGGGGTAGCGGAAACACAGATACGCAGTATTTT. Its translation is CSVPGGSGNTDTQYF. The chain carries TRBV29-1 and TRBJ2-3, with D perhaps matching TRBD2 (6 bases). Germline V CDR1 and CDR2: SQVTM, ANQGSEA. Trimming removed 6 bases from V and 2 bases from J, with 18 bases in between. The CDR3 spans 15 residues.

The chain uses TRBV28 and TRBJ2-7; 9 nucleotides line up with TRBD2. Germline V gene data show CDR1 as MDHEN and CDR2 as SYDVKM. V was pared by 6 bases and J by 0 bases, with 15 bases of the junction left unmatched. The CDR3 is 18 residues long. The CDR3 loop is CASSRGLARHNFSYEQYF. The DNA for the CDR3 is TGTGCCAGCAGCCGCGGACTAGCGCGACACAACTTCTCCTACGAGCAGTACTTC.

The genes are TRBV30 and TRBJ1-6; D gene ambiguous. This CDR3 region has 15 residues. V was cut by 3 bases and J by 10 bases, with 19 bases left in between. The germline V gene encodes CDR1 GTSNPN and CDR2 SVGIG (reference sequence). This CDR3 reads CAWSPGVSRVSPLHF. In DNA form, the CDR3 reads TGTGCCTGGAGCCCCGGTGTCTCTCGCGTGTCACCCCTCCACTTT.

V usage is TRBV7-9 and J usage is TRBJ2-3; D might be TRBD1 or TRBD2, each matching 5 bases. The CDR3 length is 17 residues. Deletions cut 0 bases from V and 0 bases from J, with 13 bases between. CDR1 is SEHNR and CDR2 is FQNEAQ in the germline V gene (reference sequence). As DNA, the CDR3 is TGTGCCAGCAGCTTAGCGCTGACGGGGCTTAGCACAGATACGCAGTATTTT. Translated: CASSLALTGLSTDTQYF.

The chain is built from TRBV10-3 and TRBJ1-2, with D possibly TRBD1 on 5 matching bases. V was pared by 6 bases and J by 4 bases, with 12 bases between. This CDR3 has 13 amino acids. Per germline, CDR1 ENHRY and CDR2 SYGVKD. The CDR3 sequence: CAISPRDAYGYTF. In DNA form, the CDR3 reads TGTGCCATCAGCCCCAGGGATGCCTATGGCTACACCTTC.

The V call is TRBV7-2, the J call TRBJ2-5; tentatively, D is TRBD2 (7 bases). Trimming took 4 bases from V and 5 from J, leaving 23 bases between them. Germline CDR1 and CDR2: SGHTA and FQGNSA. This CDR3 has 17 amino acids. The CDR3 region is CASSSPGVAGAGETQYF. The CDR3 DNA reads TGTGCCAGCAGCTCTCCTGGAGTTGCGGGGGCCGGGGAGACCCAGTACTTC.

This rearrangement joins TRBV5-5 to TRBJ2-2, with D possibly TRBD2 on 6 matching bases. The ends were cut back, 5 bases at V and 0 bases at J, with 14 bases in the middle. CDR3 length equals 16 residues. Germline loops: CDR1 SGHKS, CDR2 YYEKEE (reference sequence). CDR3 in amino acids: CASRSGSAANTGELFF. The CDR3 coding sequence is TGTGCCAGCAGGTCCGGGAGTGCGGCGAACACCGGGGAGCTGTTTTTT.